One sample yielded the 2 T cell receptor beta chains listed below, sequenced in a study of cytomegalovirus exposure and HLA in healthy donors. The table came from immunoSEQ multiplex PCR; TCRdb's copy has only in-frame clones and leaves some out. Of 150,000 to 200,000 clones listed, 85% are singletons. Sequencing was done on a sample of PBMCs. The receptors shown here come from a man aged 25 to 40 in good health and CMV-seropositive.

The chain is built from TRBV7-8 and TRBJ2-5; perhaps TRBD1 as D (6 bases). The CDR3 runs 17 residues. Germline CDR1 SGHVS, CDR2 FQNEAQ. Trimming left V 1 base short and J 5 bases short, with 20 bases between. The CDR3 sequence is CASSLVTQGGRRETQYF. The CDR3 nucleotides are TGTGCCAGCAGCTTAGTAACCCAAGGGGGACGGAGGGAGACCCAGTACTTC.

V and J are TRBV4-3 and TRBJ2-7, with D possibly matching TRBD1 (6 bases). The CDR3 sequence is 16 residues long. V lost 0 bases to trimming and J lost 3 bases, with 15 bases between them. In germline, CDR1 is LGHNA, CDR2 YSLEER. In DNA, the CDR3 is TGCGCCAGCAGCCAAGAAGACAGGCCGCCAGTCTACGAGCAGTACTTC. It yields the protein CASSQEDRPPVYEQYF.